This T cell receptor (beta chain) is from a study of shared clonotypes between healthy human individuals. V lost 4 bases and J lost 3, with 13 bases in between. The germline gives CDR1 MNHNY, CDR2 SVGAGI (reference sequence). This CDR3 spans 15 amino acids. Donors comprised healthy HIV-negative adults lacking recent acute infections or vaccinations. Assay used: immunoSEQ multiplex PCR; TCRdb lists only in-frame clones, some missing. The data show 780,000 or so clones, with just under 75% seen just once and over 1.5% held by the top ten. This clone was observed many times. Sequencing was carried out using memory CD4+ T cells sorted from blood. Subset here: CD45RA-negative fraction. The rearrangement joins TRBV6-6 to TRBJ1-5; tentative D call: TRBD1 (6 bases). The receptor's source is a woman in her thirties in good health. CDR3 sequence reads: CASSSHTGNNQPQHF. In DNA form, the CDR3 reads TGTGCCAGCAGTTCCCACACAGGGAACAATCAGCCCCAGCATTTT.